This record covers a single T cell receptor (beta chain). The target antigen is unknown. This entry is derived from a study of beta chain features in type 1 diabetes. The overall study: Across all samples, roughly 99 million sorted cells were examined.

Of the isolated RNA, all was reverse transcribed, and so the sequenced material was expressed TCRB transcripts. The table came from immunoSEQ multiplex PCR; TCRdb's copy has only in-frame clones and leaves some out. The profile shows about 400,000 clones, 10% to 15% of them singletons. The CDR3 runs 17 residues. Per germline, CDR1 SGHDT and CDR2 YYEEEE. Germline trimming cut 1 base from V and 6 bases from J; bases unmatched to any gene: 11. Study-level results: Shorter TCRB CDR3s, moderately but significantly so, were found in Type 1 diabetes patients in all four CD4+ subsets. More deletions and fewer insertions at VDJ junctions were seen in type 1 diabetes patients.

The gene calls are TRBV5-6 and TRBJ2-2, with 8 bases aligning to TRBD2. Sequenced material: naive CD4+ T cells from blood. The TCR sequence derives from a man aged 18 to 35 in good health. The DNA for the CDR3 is TGTGCCAGCAGCTTGTTAATTAGCGGGAAAGGGGCCGGGGAGCTGTTTTTT. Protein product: CASSLLISGKGAGELFF.